These 17 T cell receptor beta chains share one sample of origin, sequenced in a study of breast tumors, draining lymph nodes, adjacent tissues. TCRdb reprocessed the multiplex PCR reads with MiXCR, giving one entry per CDR3 protein. The table lists about 130,000 distinct CDR3 sequences, just under 20% of them singletons. Breast cancer patients provided tissue from their axillary draining lymph nodes. Sample: axillary lymph node tissue. The receptors were gathered from a female donor with breast cancer. Some clones in this sample may be carry-over from other donors' samples.

In the case of this clonotype: Compared with germline, one end of the junction differs, possibly owing to a read error. This rearrangement joins TRBV28 to TRBJ1-2, with D perhaps TRBD1 (6 bases). This CDR3 is 17 amino acids long. Germline V gene lookup returns CDR1 MDHEN and CDR2 SYDVKM. DNA of the CDR3: TGTGCCGGCAGTTTAAGTGTCGGGGGGGCGAACTCCTATGGCTACACCTTC. It is translated as CAGSLSVGGANSYGYTF.

This clonotype was seen many times. CDR3 region: CASSLAGSGGPDTQYF. CDR3 in DNA: TGTGCCAGCAGCTTAGCGGGTAGCGGGGGCCCAGATACGCAGTATTTT. This chain joins TRBV11-2 and TRBJ2-3, with 9 bases identical to TRBD2. The V and J ends lost 1 base and 4 bases, in that order; junction bases with no gene match: 6. Germline loops: CDR1 SGHAT, CDR2 FQNNGV. The CDR3 is 16 amino acids. The full variable domain, with the rest looked up from reference TRBV11-2 and TRBJ2-3, is EAGVAQSPRYKIIEKRQSVAFWCNPISGHATLYWYQQILGQGPKLLIQFQNNGVVDDSQLPKDRFSAERLKGVDSTLKIQPAKLEDSAVYLCASSLAGSGGPDTQYFGPGTRLTVL.

This clonotype was seen a few times. The J gene is TRBJ1-5, the V gene TRBV18; 7 bases are shared with TRBD1. Germline V gene data show CDR1 as KGHSH and CDR2 as LQKENI. Losses at the gene ends were 5 bases for V and 3 bases for J; bases not matched to a gene: 7. The CDR3 runs 15 residues. CDR3 residues: CASSKLQGPNQPQHF. Written as DNA, the CDR3 is TGTGCCAGCTCAAAACTACAGGGGCCCAATCAGCCCCAGCATTTT.

This clonotype occurred many times. The J gene is TRBJ2-5, the V gene TRBV20-1; TRBD2 is a possible D gene (7 bases). There are 16 residues in the CDR3. Germline-derived CDR1 and CDR2 are DFQATT and SNEGSKA (reference sequence). The V gene lost 2 bases and the J gene lost 1 base, with 17 bases spanning the gap. DNA for the CDR3: TGCAGTGCTAGACGGGAGAGGGGGGGCTCCCAAGAGACCCAGTACTTC. Translated: CSARRERGGSQETQYF.

This clonotype has a count of ten or more. J is TRBJ2-2 and V is TRBV2; TRBD2 matches at 9 bases. This CDR3 contains 15 residues. V lost 6 bases, J lost 7 bases, and 9 bases stayed unmatched. CDR1 and CDR2 (germline): SNHLY, FYNNEI. CDR3 residues: CASSPLSGGHGELFF. CDR3 coding DNA: TGTGCCAGCAGCCCTCTTAGCGGGGGCCACGGGGAGCTGTTTTTT.

The table lists this clonotype with many counts. The chain recombines TRBV5-6 with TRBJ1-6; D is uncertain. V lost 0 bases and J lost 8, with 15 bases in between. The germline V gene encodes CDR1 SGHDT and CDR2 YYEEEE. This CDR3 spans 16 amino acids. CDR3 sequence: CASSLAASPWDSPLHF. The CDR3 DNA follows: TGTGCCAGCAGCTTGGCCGCCAGTCCGTGGGATTCACCCCTCCACTTT.

This clonotype was seen many times. V gene TRBV5-1 combines with J gene TRBJ2-3; tentatively, D is TRBD1 or TRBD2 (7 bases each). Germline CDR1 is SGHRS and CDR2 is YFSETQ. Trimming left V 6 bases short and J 2 bases short, with 16 bases between. The CDR3 is 15 amino acids. CDR3 residues: CASTGEGQFTDTQYF. DNA of the CDR3: TGCGCCAGCACTGGGGAGGGACAGTTCACAGATACGCAGTATTTT.

This clonotype was counted at least ten times. The rearrangement uses TRBV27 and TRBJ1-6; D remains ambiguous. The germline V gene encodes CDR1 MNHEY and CDR2 SMNVEV (reference sequence). Between the trimmed V and J ends, which lost 6 bases and 7 bases, there was a span of 13 bases. The CDR3 is 14 amino acids. CDR3 amino acids: CASRFDPGNSPLHF. The CDR3 DNA reads as TGTGCCAGCAGATTCGACCCAGGCAATTCACCCCTCCACTTT.

Only a few counts were recorded for this clonotype. The chain carries TRBV18 and TRBJ2-1; D gene unclear. The CDR3 is 14 residues long. Germline V gives CDR1 KGHSH, CDR2 LQKENI. V was pared by 2 bases and J by 5 bases, with 10 bases between. CDR3 residues: CASSPERRNNEQFF. The CDR3 nucleotides read TGTGCCAGCTCACCAGAGCGTCGTAACAATGAGCAGTTCTTC.

This clonotype has ten or more counts. V and J are TRBV2 and TRBJ2-3, with 11 bases matching TRBD2. The CDR3 loop spans 15 amino acids. Germline assignment: CDR1 SNHLY and CDR2 FYNNEI. The V segment lost 6 bases and the J segment 1 base; nucleotides outside the gene matches: 3. The DNA for the CDR3 is TGTGCCAGCAGCGTAGCGGGGGGGGGCACAGATACGCAGTATTTT. Translated: CASSVAGGGTDTQYF.

This clonotype has a count of ten or more. The gene calls are TRBV12-3 or TRBV12-4 and TRBJ2-7; possibly TRBD2 for D (7 bases). The CDR3 has 11 amino acids. The CDR3: CASTEGGEVSV. CDR3 nucleotide sequence: TGTGCCAGCACCGAGGGGGGGGAGGTATCCGTC.

The sample holds many counts of this clonotype. The J gene is TRBJ2-7, the V gene TRBV20-1; 8 bases map to TRBD1. From germline, CDR1 is DFQATT and CDR2 SNEGSKA (reference sequence). The V segment lost 2 bases and the J segment 3 bases; nucleotides outside the gene matches: 12. CDR3 length equals 16 residues. The CDR3 protein is CSARYTAGGSNYEQYF. CDR3 nucleotide sequence: TGCAGTGCTAGATACACGGCAGGGGGCTCTAACTACGAGCAGTACTTC.

This clonotype was observed at least ten times. The chain is built from TRBV5-1 and TRBJ2-2; D could derive from TRBD1 or TRBD2 (5 bases each). Germline CDR1 SGHRS, CDR2 YFSETQ. The V and J ends lost 0 bases and 4 bases respectively, with 13 bases between them. CDR3 length: 16 residues. The CDR3 region has the DNA TGCGCCAGCAGCTTGGGGCAGGGAGAGGGCACCGGGGAGCTGTTTTTT. It codes for CASSLGQGEGTGELFF.

Regarding this clonotype: A much larger clone is a single base away; this may be a read error. CDR3 loop: CAASARRGTNEKLFF. DNA for the CDR3: TGTGCCGCCAGCGCCAGGAGGGGAACTAATGAAAAACTGTTTTTT. This rearrangement joins TRBV15 to TRBJ1-4, with TRBD1 as a possible D gene (5 bases). CDR3 length equals 15 residues. Germline V gives CDR1 LNHNV, CDR2 YYDKDF (reference sequence).

This clonotype was detected ten times or more. CDR3 region: CASSLYSGGTVNEQFF. The CDR3, as DNA: TGTGCCAGCAGCTTGTATAGCGGGGGGACAGTCAATGAGCAGTTCTTC. J is TRBJ2-1 and V is TRBV7-8, with 10 bases matching TRBD2. The CDR3 covers 16 residues. V shed 3 bases, J shed 6 bases, and the junction held 8 bases outside the gene matches. Germline V lookup: CDR1 SGHVS, CDR2 FQNEAQ.

There are many counts of this clonotype. The chain recombines TRBV7-2 with TRBJ2-1; the match to TRBD2 covers 12 bases. Germline CDR1 SGHTA, CDR2 FQGNSA. The ends lost 4 bases at V and 8 bases at J; junction bases unmatched: 6. This CDR3 is 15 amino acids long. Here the CDR3 DNA reads TGTGCCAGCAGCTGGCTAGCGGGGGGGAGCGATGAGCAGTTCTTC. Protein: CASSWLAGGSDEQFF.

This clonotype turned up a few times. V usage is TRBV3-1 and J usage is TRBJ1-5; D might be TRBD1 (6 bases). The CDR3 is 16 amino acids. Deletions cut 0 bases from V and 2 bases from J, with 11 bases between. Per germline, CDR1 LGHDT and CDR2 YNNKEL (reference sequence). In DNA form, the CDR3 reads TGTGCCAGCAGCCAAGATCTGGGGGGCGGCAATCAGCCCCAGCATTTT. Translated: CASSQDLGGGNQPQHF.